These 7 T cell receptor beta chains share one sample of origin, sequenced in a study of blood T cells in healthy people across ages. Through a sample-barcoded 5' primer and a J-beta primer mix, a second PCR was run for roughly 7 to 11 cycles. TCRdb fed the 5' RACE reads into MiXCR, producing one record per CDR3 protein. Of about 1.8 million distinct CDR3 sequences detected, around half appear once; the ten largest clones hold around 2.1%. Material: blood. The receptors here all came from a woman between 40 and 55 years old in good health.

This chain links TRBV29-1 with TRBJ1-1; D is possibly TRBD1 (6 bases). The CDR3 contains 13 residues. Germline CDR1 reads SQVTM; CDR2 reads ANQGSEA. V lost 3 bases and J lost 10, with 18 bases in between. The CDR3 DNA reads as TGCAGCGTTGAGCGAGGGGGGACCAGGGGAGCTTTCTTT. This translates into CSVERGGTRGAFF.

The V and J genes are TRBV13 and TRBJ2-7; 10 nucleotides agree with TRBD2. With the DNA end fitting TRBJ2-5 better, the J assignment may be wrong. CDR3 size: 16 residues. The germline gives CDR1 PRHDT, CDR2 FYEKMQ (reference sequence). The CDR3 region has the DNA TGTGCCAGCAGCTTCCCAGCGGGGGGGTTGGGGGAGACCCAGTACTTC. Translating gives CASSFPAGGLGETQYF.

This chain joins TRBV4-3 and TRBJ2-7, with 9 bases fitting TRBD1. The V and J ends lost 5 bases and 4 bases, in that order; junction bases with no gene match: 12. The length of the CDR3 is 16 residues. The V gene's germline CDR1 is LGHNA and CDR2 YSLEER. In DNA, the CDR3 is TGCGCCAGCAGCTACCAACTCACGGGACAGGGTTACGAGCAGTACTTC. It yields the protein CASSYQLTGQGYEQYF.

The genes are TRBV29-1 and TRBJ2-3, with 10 bases that match TRBD2. CDR3 length: 16 amino acids. V gave up 7 bases and J gave up 0 bases; unmatched junction bases: 10. Germline V gene lookup returns CDR1 SQVTM and CDR2 ANQGSEA. The CDR3 DNA sequence: TGCAGCGCTCAACAGGAGCGGGGGGGAAGCACAGATACGCAGTATTTT. As protein: CSAQQERGGSTDTQYF.

The J gene is TRBJ2-7, the V gene TRBV5-6, with TRBD1 matching 8 bases. The V segment lost 3 bases and the J segment 2 bases; nucleotides outside the gene matches: 4. Germline loops: CDR1 SGHDT, CDR2 YYEEEE. The CDR3 totals 14 residues. The CDR3 DNA is TGTGCCAGCAGCTCGGGACAGGTCGCCTACGAGCAGTACTTC. Translated, it gives CASSSGQVAYEQYF. Variable domain in full (rest from reference TRBV5-6 and TRBJ2-7): DAGVTQSPTHLIKTRGQQVTLRCSPKSGHDTVSWYQQALGQGPQFIFQYYEEEERQRGNFPDRFSGHQFPNYSSELNVNALLLGDSALYLCASSSGQVAYEQYFGPGTRLTVT.

The chain has TRBV18 and TRBJ2-5; unclear D gene. The J call may be in error: the DNA end matches TRBJ2-7 better. The CDR3 is made up of 14 amino acids. Germline V lookup: CDR1 KGHSH, CDR2 LQKENI. The CDR3 DNA follows: TGTGCCAACTCGCCCTCCTTACAGCCCTCCGAGCAGTACTTC. Protein product: CANSPSLQPSEQYF.

The chain uses TRBV5-4 and TRBJ2-5, with a tentative D call TRBD1 (6 bases). The CDR3 consists of 15 residues. V was pared by 4 bases and J by 1 base, with 14 bases between. The germline V gene has CDR1 SGHNT and CDR2 YYREEE (reference sequence). The CDR3 protein is CASSQQQGAQETQYF. CDR3 in DNA: TGTGCCAGCAGCCAGCAACAGGGTGCCCAAGAGACCCAGTACTTC.